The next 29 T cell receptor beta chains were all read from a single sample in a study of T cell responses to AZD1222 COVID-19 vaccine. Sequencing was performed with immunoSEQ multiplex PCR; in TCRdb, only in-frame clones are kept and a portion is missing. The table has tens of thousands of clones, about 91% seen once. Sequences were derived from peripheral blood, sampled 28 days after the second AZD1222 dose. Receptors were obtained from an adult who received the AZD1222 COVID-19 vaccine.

The CDR3 here is CASSLQARLTF. The CDR3 region has the DNA TGTGCCAGCAGCTTGCAGGCCCGGTTGACTTTC. This sequence joins TRBV7-2 and TRBJ2-6; D gene unclear. The CDR3 length is 11 residues. The ends were cut back, 3 bases at V and 17 bases at J, with 11 bases in the middle. In germline, CDR1 is SGHTA, CDR2 FQGNSA.

The CDR3 here is CAWSVGLSVFHSNQPQHF. The CDR3 bases are TGTGCCTGGAGTGTTGGTCTTTCGGTCTTTCATAGCAATCAGCCCCAGCATTTT. The chain is built from TRBV30 and TRBJ1-5; no definite D call. Germline values: CDR1 GTSNPN, CDR2 SVGIG (reference sequence). V was trimmed by 0 bases and J by 0 bases, leaving 18 bases between them. The CDR3 length is 18 residues. The variable domain in full, with the rest retrieved from reference TRBV30 and TRBJ1-5, is SQTIHQWPATLVQPVGSPLSLECTVEGTSNPNLYWYRQAAGRGLQLLFYSVGIGQISSEVPQNLSASRPQDRQFILSSKKLLLSDSGFYLCAWSVGLSVFHSNQPQHFGDGTRLSIL.

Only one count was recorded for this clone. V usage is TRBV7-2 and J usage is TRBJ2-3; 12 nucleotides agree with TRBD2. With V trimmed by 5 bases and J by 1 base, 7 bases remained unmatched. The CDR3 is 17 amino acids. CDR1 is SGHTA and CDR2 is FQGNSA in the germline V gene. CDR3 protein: CASSPRLAGDRTDTQYF. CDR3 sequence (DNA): TGTGCCAGCAGCCCGAGACTAGCGGGAGATCGCACAGATACGCAGTATTTT.

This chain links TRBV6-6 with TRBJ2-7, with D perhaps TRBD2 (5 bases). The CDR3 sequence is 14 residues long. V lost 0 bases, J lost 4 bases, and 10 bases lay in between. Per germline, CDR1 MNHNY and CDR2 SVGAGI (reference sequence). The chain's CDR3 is CASSYSPGMYEQYF. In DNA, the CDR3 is TGTGCCAGCAGTTACTCTCCGGGGATGTACGAGCAGTACTTC.

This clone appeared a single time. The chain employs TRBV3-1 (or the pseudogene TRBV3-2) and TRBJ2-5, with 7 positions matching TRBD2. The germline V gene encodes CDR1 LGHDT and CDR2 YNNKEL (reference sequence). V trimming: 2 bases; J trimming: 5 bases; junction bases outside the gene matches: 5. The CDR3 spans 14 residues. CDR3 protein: CASSQRGRGETQYF. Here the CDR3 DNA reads TGTGCCAGCAGCCAACGCGGGAGAGGGGAGACCCAGTACTTC.

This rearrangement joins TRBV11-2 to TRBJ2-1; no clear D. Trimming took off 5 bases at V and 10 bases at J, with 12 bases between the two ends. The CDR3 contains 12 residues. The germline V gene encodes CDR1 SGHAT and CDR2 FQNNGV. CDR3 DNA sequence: TGTGCCAGCAGCCCACTTGCCAGCGAGCAGTTCTTC. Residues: CASSPLASEQFF.

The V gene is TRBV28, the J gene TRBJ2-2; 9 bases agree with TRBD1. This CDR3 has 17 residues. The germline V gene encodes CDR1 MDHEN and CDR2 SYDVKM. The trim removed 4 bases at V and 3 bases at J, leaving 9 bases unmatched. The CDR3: CASSSGTGIPHTGELFF. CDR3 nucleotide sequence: TGTGCCAGCAGTTCCGGGACAGGGATACCCCACACCGGGGAGCTGTTTTTT.

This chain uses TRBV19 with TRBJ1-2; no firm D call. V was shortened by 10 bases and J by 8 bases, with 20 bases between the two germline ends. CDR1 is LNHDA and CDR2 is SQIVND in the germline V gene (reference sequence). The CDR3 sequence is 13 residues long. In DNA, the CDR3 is TGTGCCACCCGACCTCGACACTCCGACGGCTACACCTTC. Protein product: CATRPRHSDGYTF.

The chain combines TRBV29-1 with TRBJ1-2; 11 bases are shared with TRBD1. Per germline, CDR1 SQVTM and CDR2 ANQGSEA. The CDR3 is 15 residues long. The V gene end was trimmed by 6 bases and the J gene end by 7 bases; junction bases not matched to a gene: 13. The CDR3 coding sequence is TGCAGCGTCGCCCACCGGGACAGGGGGTGGGGTGGCTACACCTTC. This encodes CSVAHRDRGWGGYTF.

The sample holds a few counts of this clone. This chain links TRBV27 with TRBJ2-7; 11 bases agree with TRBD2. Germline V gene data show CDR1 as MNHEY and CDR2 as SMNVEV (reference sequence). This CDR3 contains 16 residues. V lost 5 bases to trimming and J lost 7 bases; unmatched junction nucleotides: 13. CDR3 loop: CASSPISSGRAGEQYF. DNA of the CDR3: TGTGCCAGCAGTCCCATTAGTAGCGGGAGGGCGGGGGAGCAGTACTTC.

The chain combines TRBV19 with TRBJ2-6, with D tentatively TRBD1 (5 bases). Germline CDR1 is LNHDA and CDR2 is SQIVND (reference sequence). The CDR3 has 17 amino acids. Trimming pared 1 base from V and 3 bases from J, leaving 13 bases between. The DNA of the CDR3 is TGTGCCAGTAGTATAGTCCAGGGTTTTGGTGGGGCCAACGTCCTGACTTTC. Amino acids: CASSIVQGFGGANVLTF.

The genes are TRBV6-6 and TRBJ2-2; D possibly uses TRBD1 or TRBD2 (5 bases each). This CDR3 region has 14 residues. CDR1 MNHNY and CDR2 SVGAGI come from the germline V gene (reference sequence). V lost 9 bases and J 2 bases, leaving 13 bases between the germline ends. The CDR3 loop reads CASRRTLNTGELFF. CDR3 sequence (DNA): TGTGCCAGTCGGAGGACACTAAACACCGGGGAGCTGTTTTTT.

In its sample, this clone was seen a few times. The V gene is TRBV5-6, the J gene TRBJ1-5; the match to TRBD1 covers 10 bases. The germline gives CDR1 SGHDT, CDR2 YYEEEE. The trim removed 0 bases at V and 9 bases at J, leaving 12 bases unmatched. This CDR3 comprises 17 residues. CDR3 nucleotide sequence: TGTGCCAGCAGCTTGGCCGGGGACAGGGGAGGGTCAGGGCCCCAGCATTTT. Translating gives CASSLAGDRGGSGPQHF.

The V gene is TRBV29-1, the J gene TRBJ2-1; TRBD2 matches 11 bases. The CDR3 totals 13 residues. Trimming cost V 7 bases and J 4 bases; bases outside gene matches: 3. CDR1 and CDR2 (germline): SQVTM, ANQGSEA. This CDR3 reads CSASGRLYNEQFF. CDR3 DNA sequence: TGCAGCGCTAGCGGGAGGCTGTACAATGAGCAGTTCTTC.

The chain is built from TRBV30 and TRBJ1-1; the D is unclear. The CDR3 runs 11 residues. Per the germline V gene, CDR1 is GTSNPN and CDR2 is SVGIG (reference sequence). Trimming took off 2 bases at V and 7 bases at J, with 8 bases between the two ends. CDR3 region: CAWSLAVEAFF. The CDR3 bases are TGTGCCTGGAGTTTAGCAGTTGAAGCTTTCTTT.

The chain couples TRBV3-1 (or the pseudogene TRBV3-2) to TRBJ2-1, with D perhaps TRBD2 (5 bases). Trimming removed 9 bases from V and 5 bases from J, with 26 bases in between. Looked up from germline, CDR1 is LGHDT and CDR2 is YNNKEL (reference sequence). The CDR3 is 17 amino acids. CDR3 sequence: CARKETRAPLEHNEQFF. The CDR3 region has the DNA TGTGCCAGGAAGGAAACTAGAGCGCCGTTAGAACACAATGAGCAGTTCTTC.

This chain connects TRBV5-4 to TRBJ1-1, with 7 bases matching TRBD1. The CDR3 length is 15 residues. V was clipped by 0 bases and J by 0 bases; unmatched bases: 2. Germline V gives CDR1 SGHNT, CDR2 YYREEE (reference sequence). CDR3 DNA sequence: TGTGCCAGCAGCTTGGCAGGGGGAATGAACACTGAAGCTTTCTTT. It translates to CASSLAGGMNTEAFF.

CDR3 in amino acids: CASSDPTEHYEQYF. As DNA, the CDR3 is TGTGCCAGCAGTGACCCGACAGAACACTACGAGCAGTACTTC. This sequence joins TRBV2 and TRBJ2-7; TRBD1 is a possible D gene (5 bases). The V gene lost 3 bases and the J gene lost 3 bases, with 12 bases spanning the gap. There are 14 residues in the CDR3. Per germline, CDR1 SNHLY and CDR2 FYNNEI.

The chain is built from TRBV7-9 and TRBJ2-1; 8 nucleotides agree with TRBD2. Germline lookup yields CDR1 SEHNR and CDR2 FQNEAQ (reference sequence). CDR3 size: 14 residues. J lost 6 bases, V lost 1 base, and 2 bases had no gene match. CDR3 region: CASSLGTSPNEQFF. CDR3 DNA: TGTGCCAGCAGCTTAGGGACTAGCCCCAATGAGCAGTTCTTC.

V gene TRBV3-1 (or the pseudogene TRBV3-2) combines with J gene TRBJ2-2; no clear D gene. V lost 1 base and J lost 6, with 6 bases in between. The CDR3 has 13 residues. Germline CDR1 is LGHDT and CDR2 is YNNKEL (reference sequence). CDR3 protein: CASSQVVAGELFF. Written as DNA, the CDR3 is TGTGCCAGCAGCCAAGTAGTGGCCGGGGAGCTGTTTTTT.

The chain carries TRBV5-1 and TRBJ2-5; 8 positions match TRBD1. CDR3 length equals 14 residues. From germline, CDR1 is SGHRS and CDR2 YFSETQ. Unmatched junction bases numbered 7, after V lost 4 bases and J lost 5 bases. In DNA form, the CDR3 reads TGCGCCAGCAGCCCAGGGGGCGCTGAGGAGACCCAGTACTTC. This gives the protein CASSPGGAEETQYF.

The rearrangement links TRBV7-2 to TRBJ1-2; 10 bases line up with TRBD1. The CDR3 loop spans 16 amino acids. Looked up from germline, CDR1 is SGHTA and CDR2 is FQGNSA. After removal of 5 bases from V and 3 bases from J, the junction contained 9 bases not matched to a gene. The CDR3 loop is CASSKGDRGSYYGYTF. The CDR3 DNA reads TGTGCCAGCAGCAAGGGGGACAGGGGTTCTTACTATGGCTACACCTTC.

The CDR3 reads CASSPRPDRDNEQFF. In DNA, the CDR3 is TGTGCCAGCTCACCCCGCCCGGACAGGGACAATGAGCAGTTCTTC. This chain joins TRBV18 and TRBJ2-1, with 8 bases identical to TRBD1. Trimming took 3 bases from V and 5 from J; bases not matched to a gene: 6. This CDR3 region has 15 residues. Germline V gene lookup returns CDR1 KGHSH and CDR2 LQKENI.

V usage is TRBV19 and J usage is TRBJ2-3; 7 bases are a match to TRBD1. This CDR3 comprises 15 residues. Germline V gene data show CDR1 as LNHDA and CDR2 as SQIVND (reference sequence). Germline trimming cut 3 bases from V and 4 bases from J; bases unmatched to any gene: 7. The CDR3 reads CASSIPHRGADTQYF. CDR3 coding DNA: TGTGCCAGTAGTATTCCCCACAGGGGCGCAGATACGCAGTATTTT.

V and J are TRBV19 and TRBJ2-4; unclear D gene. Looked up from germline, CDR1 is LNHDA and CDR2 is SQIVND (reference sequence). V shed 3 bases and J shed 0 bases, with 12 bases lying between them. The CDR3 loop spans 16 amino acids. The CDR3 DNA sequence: TGTGCCAGTAGTATTGTGCGGCCTCCAGCCAAAAACATTCAGTACTTC. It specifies CASSIVRPPAKNIQYF.

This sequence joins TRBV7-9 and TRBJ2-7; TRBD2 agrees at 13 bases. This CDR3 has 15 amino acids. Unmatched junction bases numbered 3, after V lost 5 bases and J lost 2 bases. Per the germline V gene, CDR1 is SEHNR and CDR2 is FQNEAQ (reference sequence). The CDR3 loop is CASSGGTSGTYEQYF. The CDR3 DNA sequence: TGTGCCAGCAGCGGGGGGACTAGCGGGACCTACGAGCAGTACTTC.

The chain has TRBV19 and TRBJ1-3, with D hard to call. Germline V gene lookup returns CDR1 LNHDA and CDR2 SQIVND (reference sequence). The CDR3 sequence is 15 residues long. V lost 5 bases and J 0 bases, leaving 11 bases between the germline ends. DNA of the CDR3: TGTGCCAGTAGTCACGGGAACTTCTCTGGAAACACCATATATTTT. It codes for CASSHGNFSGNTIYF.

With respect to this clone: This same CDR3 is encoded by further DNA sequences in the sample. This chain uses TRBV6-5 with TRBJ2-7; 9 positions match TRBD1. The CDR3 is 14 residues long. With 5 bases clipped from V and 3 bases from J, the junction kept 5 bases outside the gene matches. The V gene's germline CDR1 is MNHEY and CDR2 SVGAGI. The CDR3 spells CASSLTGGSYEQYF. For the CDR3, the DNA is TGTGCCAGCAGTCTGACAGGGGGGAGCTACGAGCAGTACTTC.

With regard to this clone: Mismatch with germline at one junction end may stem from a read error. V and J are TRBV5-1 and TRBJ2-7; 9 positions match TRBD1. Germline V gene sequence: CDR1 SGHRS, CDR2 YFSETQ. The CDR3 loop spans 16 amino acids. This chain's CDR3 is CATSFQTGTGPYEQYF. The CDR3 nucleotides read TGCGCCACCAGCTTCCAAACCGGGACAGGGCCCTACGAGCAGTACTTC.